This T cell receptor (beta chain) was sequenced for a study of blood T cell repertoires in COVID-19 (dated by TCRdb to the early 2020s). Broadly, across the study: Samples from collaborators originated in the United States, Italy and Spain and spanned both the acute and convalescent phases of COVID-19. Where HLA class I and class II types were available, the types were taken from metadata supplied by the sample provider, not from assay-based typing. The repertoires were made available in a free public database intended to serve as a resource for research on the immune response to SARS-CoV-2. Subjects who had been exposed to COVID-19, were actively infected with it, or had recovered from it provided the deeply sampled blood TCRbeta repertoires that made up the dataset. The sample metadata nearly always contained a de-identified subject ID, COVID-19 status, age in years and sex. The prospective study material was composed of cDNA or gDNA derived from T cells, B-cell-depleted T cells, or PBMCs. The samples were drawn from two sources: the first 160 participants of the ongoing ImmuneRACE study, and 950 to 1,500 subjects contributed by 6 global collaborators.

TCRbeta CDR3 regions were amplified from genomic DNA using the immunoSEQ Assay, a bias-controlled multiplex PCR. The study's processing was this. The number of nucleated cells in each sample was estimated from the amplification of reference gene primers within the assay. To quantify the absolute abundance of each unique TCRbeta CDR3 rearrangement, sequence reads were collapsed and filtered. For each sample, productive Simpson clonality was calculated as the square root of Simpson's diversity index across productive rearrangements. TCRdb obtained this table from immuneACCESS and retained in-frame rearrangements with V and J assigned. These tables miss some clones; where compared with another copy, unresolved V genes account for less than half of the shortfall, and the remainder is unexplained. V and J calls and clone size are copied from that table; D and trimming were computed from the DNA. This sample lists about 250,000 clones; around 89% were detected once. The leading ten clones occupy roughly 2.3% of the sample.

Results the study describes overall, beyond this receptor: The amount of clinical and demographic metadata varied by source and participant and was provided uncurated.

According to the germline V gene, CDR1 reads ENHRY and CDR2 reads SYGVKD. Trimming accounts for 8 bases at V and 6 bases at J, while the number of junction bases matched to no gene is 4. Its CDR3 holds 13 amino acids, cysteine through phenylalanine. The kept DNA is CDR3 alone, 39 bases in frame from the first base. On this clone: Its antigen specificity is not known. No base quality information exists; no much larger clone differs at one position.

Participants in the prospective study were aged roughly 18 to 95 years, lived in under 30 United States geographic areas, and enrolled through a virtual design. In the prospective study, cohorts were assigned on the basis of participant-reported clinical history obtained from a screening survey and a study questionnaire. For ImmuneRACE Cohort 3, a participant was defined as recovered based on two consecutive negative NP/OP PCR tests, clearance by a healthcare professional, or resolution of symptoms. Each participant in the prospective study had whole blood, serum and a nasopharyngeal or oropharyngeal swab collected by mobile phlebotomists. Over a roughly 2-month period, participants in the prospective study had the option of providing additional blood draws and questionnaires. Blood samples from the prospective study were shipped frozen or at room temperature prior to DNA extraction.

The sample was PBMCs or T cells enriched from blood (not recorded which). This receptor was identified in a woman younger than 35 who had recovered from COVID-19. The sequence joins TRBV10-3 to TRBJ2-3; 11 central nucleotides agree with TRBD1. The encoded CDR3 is CAIGDRGDDTQYF. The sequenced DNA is TGTGCCATCGGGGACAGGGGGGACGATACGCAGTATTTT.